The T cell receptor (beta chain) described here comes from a study of blood T cells in healthy people across ages (dated by TCRdb to the mid-2010s). Some background on the complete study: In model experiments, template switching captured roughly one uniquely barcoded TCR beta cDNA molecule for every two T cells. Using deep sequencing normalized with unique cDNA molecular identifiers, the study measured how TCR beta repertoire diversity changes with age. The donors were split into four age groups: young (average 16 years), middle-aged (39), aged (roughly 65) and long-lived (over 80). For two donors (one aged 18 to 30 and one aged 80 or older), the study analyzed two additional independent replicas of 1 million unique cDNA reads from the same blood draw. Paper-wide results and their limitations: Compared with the aged group, the long-lived group had more naive CD4+ T cells, fewer expanded clones and increased TCR diversity, a pattern suggesting age selection. Because profiling used bulk unsorted PBMCs, naive and antigen-experienced compartments could not be compared conclusively. As age increased, observed TCR beta diversity per million T cells dropped in a roughly linear way, and a significant reduction was already evident by age 40. Because donor CMV infection status was unknown, age-related changes in expanded clonotypes were potentially confounded. Total diversity estimates from one million sequenced T cells were considered lower bounds and underestimates. A strong correlation was found between observed TCR beta diversity and the percentage of naive T cells measured by flow cytometry.

The donors were some 39 Caucasian individuals from Russia, aged about 6 to 95 years, who were systemically healthy. Roughly 10 milliliters of peripheral blood were drawn from each donor into EDTA-treated Vacutainer tubes. Ficoll-Paque density-gradient centrifugation was used to isolate PBMCs, with at least 6.5 million per sample. Total RNA was extracted from PBMCs with Trizol reagent, with at least 5.5 micrograms obtained per sample. The percentages of naive CD45RAhigh/CD27high T cells were determined by flow cytometry on a PBMC aliquot from every donor. To prepare the library, 5' RACE was applied. Sequencing took place on an Illumina HiSeq 2500. A second PCR of about 6 to 12 cycles was run with a J-beta primer mix and a sample-barcoded 5' primer. A template-switch 5' adaptor carrying 12 random nucleotides introduced a unique molecular identifier onto each TCR beta cDNA molecule. Each sample yielded at least 2.5 million CDR3-containing paired-end reads. First-strand cDNA synthesis was performed from all RNA using the Mint cDNA synthesis kit, with priming by a TRBC-specific oligonucleotide. Following uracil-DNA glycosylase treatment, all cDNA underwent a first 18-cycle PCR with the universal primers M1SS and BC2_uni_R. The published analysis was carried out like this. For normalization, 1 million high-quality reads were randomly selected from each sample, with every read carrying a distinct molecular identifier. Reads with shared molecular identifiers were discarded instead of being binned into consensus sequences. MiTCR, set to a Q25 quality threshold and the strictest error-elimination algorithm, was used for CDR3 identification, clonotype clustering and error correction. Lower-bound total TCR beta diversity was estimated with a nonparametric unseen species model using Euler transformation. The public reads were run again by TCRdb, first through fastp at Q25 and then through MiXCR, and only productive beta chains were kept. Each CDR3 protein gets just one entry, which takes the most common genes and DNA from the rows behind it. The V and J calls were not made by the authors but by TCRdb's processing. The sample table records more than 1,000,000 distinct CDR3 sequences; around 27% of these occur just once. Approximately 0.79% of the sample is held by the ten biggest clonotypes.

As regards this clonotype: It lacks a known antigen. Within one base of it there is no much larger clone, and no base qualities were kept.

According to the germline V gene, CDR1 reads MDHEN and CDR2 reads SYDVKM. The CDR3 starts with the cysteine, ends with the phenylalanine, and has 14 residues. Only the CDR3 region is kept as DNA, spanning 42 bases read in frame from base 1. This sample also belongs to another study, concerning T cells of mothers and their children. In that second paper, the authors write: The donors were nine systemically healthy Caucasian individuals, made up of three mothers and their six children. cDNA synthesis consumed the entire amount of extracted RNA, loaded at approximately 1.6 ug RNA in each 15 ul reaction. In the second PCR, sample barcodes and 2-4 random nucleotides were introduced via the M1S primer. More than 8.5 million TCR beta CDR3 reads were obtained from each mother, and about 3 million reads were obtained from each child. Thymic selection shapes the output of TCR recombination in a similar way in related and unrelated pairs, and inherited differences have a minor effect. Related mother-child pairs always showed normalized repertoire overlap that was slightly higher than in unrelated mother-child pairs, though the difference was never significant. No persistent microchimeric T cell clones were found, with a detection sensitivity of 85 to 100 clones per million clonotypes. In the study, deep NGS was used to compare the TCR beta repertoires of mothers and children, and features distinguishing related mother-child pairs from unrelated individuals were sought. On average, the children were roughly 12 +/- 4 years old, while the mothers were approximately 40 +/- 4 years old. After adapters were ligated using NEBNext reagents, the libraries underwent 100+100 nt paired-end sequencing on an Illumina HiSeq 2000. To prevent cross-contamination, the mother and child libraries were prepared a month apart and were sequenced in separate runs. Between roughly 500,000 and 2,300,000 distinct TCR beta clonotypes were identified per donor. Naive TCR beta clonotypes were estimated from low-frequency clonotypes matched to each donor's FACS-determined naive share, without sorting.

The sequence joins TRBV28 to TRBJ2-1, with no D gene named confidently. The tail of the sequence fits TRBJ2-7 better, so the J call may be wrong. The sequencing input was blood. The source is a girl aged 2 to 9 in good health. The sequenced DNA: TGTGCCAGCAGCCACCTTAGACCCCCCTACGAGCAGTACTTC. This is translated as CASSHLRPPYEQYF.